This T cell receptor (beta chain) was sequenced during a study of control samples from healthy donors and cancer patients. The method was immunoSEQ multiplex PCR; TCRdb's version includes in-frame clones alone and lacks a portion of them. The table lists around 140,000 clones, about 89% of them singletons. This CDR3 region has 16 residues. The V gene lost 3 bases and the J gene lost 0 bases, with 11 bases spanning the gap. Germline CDR1 is KGHDR and CDR2 is SFDVKD. Sequenced input: blood. The receptor's source is a man between 18 and 35 years old in good health. The V and J genes are TRBV24-1 and TRBJ1-5; D gene uncertain. The CDR3 loop reads CATSDPGLYSNQPQHF. CDR3 bases: TGTGCCACCAGTGATCCCGGGCTTTATAGCAATCAGCCCCAGCATTTT.